This T cell receptor beta chain was identified during a study of human T cells and chemical hapten exposure. TCRdb fed the RACE reads into MiXCR, producing one record per CDR3 protein. Here the sample spans fewer than 100,000 distinct CDR3 sequences, about 8.6% being singletons. This CDR3 comprises 15 residues. V lost 2 bases and J lost 5; bases outside the gene matches: 6. Germline lookup yields CDR1 MDHEN and CDR2 SYDVKM. The time point denotes: healthy volunteer bleed at 6 weeks. Total RNA came from unfractionated whole blood. This clonotype was sampled from a female donor in good health. Some clones in this sample may be carry-over from other donors' samples. The sequenced sample consisted of whole blood. The rearrangement uses TRBV28 and TRBJ2-1; TRBD2 matches at 7 bases. The CDR3 coding sequence is TGTGCCAGCAGTTTAGCGGGGGACTCTGACAATGAGCAGTTCTTC. This gives the protein CASSLAGDSDNEQFF. Supplemented by reference TRBV28 and TRBJ2-1, the full variable domain reads DVKVTQSSRYLVKRTGEKVFLECVQDMDHENMFWYRQDPGLGLRLIYFSYDVKMKEKGDIPEGYSVSREKKERFSLILESASTNQTSMYLCASSLAGDSDNEQFFGPGTRLTVL.